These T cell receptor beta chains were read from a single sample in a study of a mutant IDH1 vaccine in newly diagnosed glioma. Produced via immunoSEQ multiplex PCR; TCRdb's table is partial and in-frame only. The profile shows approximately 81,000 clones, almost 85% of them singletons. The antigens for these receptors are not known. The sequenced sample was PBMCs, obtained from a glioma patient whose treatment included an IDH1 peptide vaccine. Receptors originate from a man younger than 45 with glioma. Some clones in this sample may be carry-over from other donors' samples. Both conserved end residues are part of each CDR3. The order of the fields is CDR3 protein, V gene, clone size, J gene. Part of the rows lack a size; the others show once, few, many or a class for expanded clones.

cdr3_aa: CASSGEAWTPGQPQHF
v_call: TRBV19
clone_size: NA
j_call: TRBJ1-5

cdr3_aa: CSANSYNEQFF
v_call: TRBV20-1
clone_size: few
j_call: TRBJ2-1

cdr3_aa: CAWSRQGGAEAFF
v_call: TRBV30
clone_size: NA
j_call: TRBJ1-1

cdr3_aa: CASSVAYSSGANVLTF
v_call: TRBV9
clone_size: NA
j_call: TRBJ2-6

cdr3_aa: CASSEEVGGVYEQYF
v_call: TRBV6-1
clone_size: few
j_call: TRBJ2-7

cdr3_aa: CASSLFSYTEAFF
v_call: TRBV28
clone_size: NA
j_call: TRBJ1-1

cdr3_aa: CASSWVPSNQPQHF
v_call: TRBV28
clone_size: NA
j_call: TRBJ1-5

cdr3_aa: CASSLDGYPTGELFF
v_call: TRBV11-3
clone_size: once
j_call: TRBJ2-2

cdr3_aa: CSARPWGYTF
v_call: TRBV20-1
clone_size: once
j_call: TRBJ1-2

cdr3_aa: CASSMGQGPGANVLTF
v_call: TRBV5-4
clone_size: once
j_call: TRBJ2-6

cdr3_aa: CASSEFVGNTEAFF
v_call: TRBV2
clone_size: NA
j_call: TRBJ1-1

cdr3_aa: CASSKGLEAFF
v_call: TRBV9
clone_size: NA
j_call: TRBJ1-1

cdr3_aa: CASSEPADSSSYEQYF
v_call: TRBV2
clone_size: NA
j_call: TRBJ2-7

cdr3_aa: CASSPPSRDTGELFF
v_call: TRBV9
clone_size: NA
j_call: TRBJ2-2

cdr3_aa: CASSLGPQGLSSGNTIYF
v_call: TRBV5-1
clone_size: NA
j_call: TRBJ1-3

cdr3_aa: CASSQVTRVNYGYTF
v_call: TRBV4-1
clone_size: NA
j_call: TRBJ1-2

cdr3_aa: CASSPGPLKTNTIYF
v_call: TRBV5-6
clone_size: NA
j_call: TRBJ1-3